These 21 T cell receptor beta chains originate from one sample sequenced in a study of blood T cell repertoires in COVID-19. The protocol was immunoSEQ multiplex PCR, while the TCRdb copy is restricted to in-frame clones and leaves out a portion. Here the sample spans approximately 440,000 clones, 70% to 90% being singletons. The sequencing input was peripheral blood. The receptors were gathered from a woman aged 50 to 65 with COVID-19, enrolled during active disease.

The DNA for the CDR3 is TGTGCCAGCAGCGATGTAGACAGAAACACTGAAGCTTTCTTT. Amino acid sequence: CASSDVDRNTEAFF. The J gene is TRBJ1-1, the V gene TRBV9; possible D gene TRBD1, 5 bases. V shed 3 bases and J shed 2 bases, with 11 bases lying between them. The CDR3 contains 14 residues. Per the germline V gene, CDR1 is SGDLS and CDR2 is YYNGEE.

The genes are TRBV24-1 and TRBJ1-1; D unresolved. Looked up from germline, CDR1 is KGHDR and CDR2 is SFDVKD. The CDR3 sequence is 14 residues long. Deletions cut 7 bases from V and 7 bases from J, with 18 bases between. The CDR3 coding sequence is TGTGCCACCAGAAGAAAGGGAGGCTCGGGTGAAGCTTTCTTT. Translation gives CATRRKGGSGEAFF.

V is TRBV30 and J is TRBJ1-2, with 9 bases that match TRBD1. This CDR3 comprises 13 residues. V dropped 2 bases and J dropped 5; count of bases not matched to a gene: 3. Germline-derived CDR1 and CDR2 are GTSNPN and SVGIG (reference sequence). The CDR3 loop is CAWSTGGGYGYTF. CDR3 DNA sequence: TGTGCCTGGAGTACAGGGGGCGGATATGGCTACACCTTC.

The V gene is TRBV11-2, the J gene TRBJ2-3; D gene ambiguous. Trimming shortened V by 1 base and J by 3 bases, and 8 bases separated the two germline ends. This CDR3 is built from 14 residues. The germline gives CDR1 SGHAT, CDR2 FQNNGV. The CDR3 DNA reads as TGTGCCAGCAGCTTAGTCTCCCGGACAGATACGCAGTATTTT. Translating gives CASSLVSRTDTQYF.

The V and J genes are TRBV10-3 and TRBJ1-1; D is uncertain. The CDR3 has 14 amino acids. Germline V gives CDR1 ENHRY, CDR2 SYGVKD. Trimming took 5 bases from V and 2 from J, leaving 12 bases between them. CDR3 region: CAISPAAGNTEAFF. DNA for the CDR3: TGTGCCATCAGTCCAGCGGCAGGCAACACTGAAGCTTTCTTT.

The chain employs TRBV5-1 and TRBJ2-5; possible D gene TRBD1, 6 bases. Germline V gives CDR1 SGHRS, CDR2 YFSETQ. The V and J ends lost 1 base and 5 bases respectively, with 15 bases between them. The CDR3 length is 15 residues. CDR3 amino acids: CASSLSAGAGETQYF. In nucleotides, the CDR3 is TGCGCCAGCAGCTTGAGCGCAGGGGCAGGGGAGACCCAGTACTTC.

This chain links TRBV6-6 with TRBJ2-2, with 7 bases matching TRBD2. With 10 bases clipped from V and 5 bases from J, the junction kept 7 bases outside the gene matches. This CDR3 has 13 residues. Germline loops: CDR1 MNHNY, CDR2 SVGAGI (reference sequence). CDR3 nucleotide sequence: TGTGCCATACGGACCGGGAGGACCGGGGAGCTGTTTTTT. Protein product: CAIRTGRTGELFF.

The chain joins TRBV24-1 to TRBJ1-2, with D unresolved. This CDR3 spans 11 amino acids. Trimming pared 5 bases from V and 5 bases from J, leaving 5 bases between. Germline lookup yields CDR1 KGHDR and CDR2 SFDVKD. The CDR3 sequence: CATSAGYGYTF. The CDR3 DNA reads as TGTGCCACCAGTGCGGGGTATGGCTACACCTTC.

The DNA for the CDR3 is TGTGCCACCTTTTTGGGAGGTACCGCCGGGGAGCTGTTTTTT. Its translation is CATFLGGTAGELFF. The chain links TRBV15 to TRBJ2-2; possibly TRBD2 for D (6 bases). This CDR3 is built from 14 residues. V was shortened by 8 bases and J by 6 bases, with 16 bases between the two germline ends. CDR1 is LNHNV and CDR2 is YYDKDF in the germline V gene (reference sequence).

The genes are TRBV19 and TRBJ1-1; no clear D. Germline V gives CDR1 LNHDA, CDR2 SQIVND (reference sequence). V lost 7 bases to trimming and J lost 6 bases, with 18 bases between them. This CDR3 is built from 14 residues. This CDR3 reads CASIDPGKGPEAFF. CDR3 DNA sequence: TGTGCCAGTATTGATCCCGGGAAGGGTCCTGAAGCTTTCTTT.

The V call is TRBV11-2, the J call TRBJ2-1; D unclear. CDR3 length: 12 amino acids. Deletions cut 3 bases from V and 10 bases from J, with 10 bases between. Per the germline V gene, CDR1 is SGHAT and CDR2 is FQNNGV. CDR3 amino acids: CASSLSGGEQFF. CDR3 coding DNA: TGTGCCAGCAGCTTGTCGGGTGGAGAGCAGTTCTTC.

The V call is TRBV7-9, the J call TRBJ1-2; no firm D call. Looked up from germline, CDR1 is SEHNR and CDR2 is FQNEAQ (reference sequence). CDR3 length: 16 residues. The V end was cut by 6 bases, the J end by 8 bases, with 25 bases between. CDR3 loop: CASSQDKDRHRRGYTF. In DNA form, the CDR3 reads TGTGCCAGCAGTCAGGATAAGGACCGCCATCGGAGGGGCTACACCTTC.

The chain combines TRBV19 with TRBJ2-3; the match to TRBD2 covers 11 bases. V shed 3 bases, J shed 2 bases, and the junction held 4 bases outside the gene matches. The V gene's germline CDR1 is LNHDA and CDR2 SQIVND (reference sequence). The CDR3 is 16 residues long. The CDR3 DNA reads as TGTGCCAGTAGTATCACTAGCGGGGGCCTCACAGATACGCAGTATTTT. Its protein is CASSITSGGLTDTQYF.

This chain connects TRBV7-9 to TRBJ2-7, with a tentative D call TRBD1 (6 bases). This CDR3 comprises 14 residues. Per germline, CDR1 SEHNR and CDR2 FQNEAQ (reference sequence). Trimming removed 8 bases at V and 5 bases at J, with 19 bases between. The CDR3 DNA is TGTGCCAGCGCAACCAAACAGGGATCCCACGAGCAGTACTTC. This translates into CASATKQGSHEQYF.

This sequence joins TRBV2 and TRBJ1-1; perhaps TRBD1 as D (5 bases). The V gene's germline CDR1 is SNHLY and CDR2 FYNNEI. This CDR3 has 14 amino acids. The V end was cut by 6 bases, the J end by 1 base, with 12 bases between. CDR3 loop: CASRGVRTNTEAFF. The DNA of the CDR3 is TGTGCCAGCAGAGGGGTGAGGACGAACACTGAAGCTTTCTTT. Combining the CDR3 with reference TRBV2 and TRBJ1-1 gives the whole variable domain EPEVTQTPSHQVTQMGQEVILRCVPISNHLYFYWYRQILGQKVEFLVSFYNNEISEKSEIFDDQFSVERPDGSNFTLKIRSTKLEDSAMYFCASRGVRTNTEAFFGQGTRLTVV.

CDR3 in amino acids: CASSSRQGAYGYTF. CDR3 DNA sequence: TGTGCCAGCAGTTCACGACAGGGAGCCTATGGCTACACCTTC. The V call is TRBV28, the J call TRBJ1-2; 7 bases align to TRBD1. The CDR3 runs to 14 residues. Germline CDR1 MDHEN, CDR2 SYDVKM. The ends lost 4 bases at V and 4 bases at J; junction bases unmatched: 6.

In DNA form, the CDR3 reads TGTGCCAGCTCCGCGGGGGCATCCGAGACCCAGTACTTC. Its protein is CASSAGASETQYF. The chain recombines TRBV18 with TRBJ2-5; possible D gene TRBD2, 7 bases. Looked up from germline, CDR1 is KGHSH and CDR2 is LQKENI. Trimming left V 6 bases short and J 5 bases short, with 13 bases between. This CDR3 spans 13 amino acids.

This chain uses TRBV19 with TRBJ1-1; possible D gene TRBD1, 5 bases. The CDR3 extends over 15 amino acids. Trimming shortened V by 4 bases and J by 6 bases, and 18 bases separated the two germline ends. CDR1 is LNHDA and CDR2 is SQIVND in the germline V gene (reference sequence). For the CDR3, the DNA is TGTGCCAGTAGTACCCAGCCCGGGGGTAGGCCTGAAGCTTTCTTT. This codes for CASSTQPGGRPEAFF.

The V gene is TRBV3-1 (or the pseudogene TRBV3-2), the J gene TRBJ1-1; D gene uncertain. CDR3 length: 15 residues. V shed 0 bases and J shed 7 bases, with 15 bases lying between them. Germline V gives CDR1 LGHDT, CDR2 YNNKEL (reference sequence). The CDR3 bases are TGTGCCAGCAGCCAAGATCTAGGAAGACGAAATGAAGCTTTCTTT. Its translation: CASSQDLGRRNEAFF.

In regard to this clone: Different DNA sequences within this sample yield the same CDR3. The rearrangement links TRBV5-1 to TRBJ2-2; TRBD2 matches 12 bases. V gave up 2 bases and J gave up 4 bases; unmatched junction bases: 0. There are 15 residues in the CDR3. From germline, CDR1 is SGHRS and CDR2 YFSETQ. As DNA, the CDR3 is TGCGCCAGCAGCTTACTAGCGGGGGGCACCGGGGAGCTGTTTTTT. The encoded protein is CASSLLAGGTGELFF.

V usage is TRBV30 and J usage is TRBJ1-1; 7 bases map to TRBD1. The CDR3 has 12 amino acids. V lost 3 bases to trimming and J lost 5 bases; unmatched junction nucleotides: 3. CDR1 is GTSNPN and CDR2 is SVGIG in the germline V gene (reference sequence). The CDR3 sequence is CAWREGATEAFF. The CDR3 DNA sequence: TGTGCCTGGAGGGAGGGGGCTACTGAAGCTTTCTTT.